This TCR beta chain was identified in a study of spatial heterogeneity in lung cancer. V dropped 3 bases and J dropped 7 bases, with 9 bases sitting between them. In germline, CDR1 is KGHSH, CDR2 LQKENI. This CDR3 comprises 12 residues. Time point noted: sample taken at primary tumor resection. In TCRdb, the 5' RACE reads were re-called with MiXCR into one record per CDR3 protein. The table has some 34,000 distinct CDR3 sequences, approximately 6.8% seen once. The TCR originated in a female donor with early-stage non-small cell lung cancer. This chain connects TRBV18 to TRBJ1-1; D remains unclear. The sample here was PBMCs, taken at surgery. CDR3 sequence (DNA): TGTGCCAGCTCACCGACGCGGGGTGAAGCTTTCTTT. It is translated as CASSPTRGEAFF.